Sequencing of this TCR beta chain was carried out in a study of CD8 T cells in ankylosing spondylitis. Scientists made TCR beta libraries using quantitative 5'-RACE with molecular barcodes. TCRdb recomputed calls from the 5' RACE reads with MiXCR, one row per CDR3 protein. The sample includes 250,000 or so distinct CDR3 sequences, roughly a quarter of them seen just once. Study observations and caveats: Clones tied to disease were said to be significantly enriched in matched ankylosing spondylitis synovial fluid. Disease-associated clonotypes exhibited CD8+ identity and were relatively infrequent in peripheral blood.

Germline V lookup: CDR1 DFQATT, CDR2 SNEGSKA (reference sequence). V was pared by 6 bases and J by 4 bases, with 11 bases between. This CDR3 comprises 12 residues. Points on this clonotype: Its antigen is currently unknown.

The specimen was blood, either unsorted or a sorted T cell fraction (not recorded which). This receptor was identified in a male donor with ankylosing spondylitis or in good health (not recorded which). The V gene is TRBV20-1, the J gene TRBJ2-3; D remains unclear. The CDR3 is CSAAPRSDTQYF. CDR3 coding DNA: TGCAGTGCCGCCCCCCGCTCAGATACGCAGTATTTT.